A selection of T cell receptor beta chains follows, all from one sample in a study of blood T cells in healthy people across ages. In TCRdb, the 5' RACE reads were re-called with MiXCR into one record per CDR3 protein. Here the sample spans 550,000 to 750,000 distinct CDR3 sequences, around 21% being singletons. The sequencing input was blood. The receptors come from a man aged 70-80 years in good health. Each CDR3 is given with its conserved first and last residue. D genes are given only for firm matches.

v_call	d_call	j_call	cdr3_aa
TRBV6-5	.	TRBJ1-6	CASSYSWGPNSPLHF
TRBV24-1	.	TRBJ2-5	CATSDEQETQYF
TRBV20-1	TRBD1	TRBJ2-3	CSAATGGRADTQYF
TRBV14	TRBD1	TRBJ1-4	CASSLYRGMGNEKLFF
TRBV7-2	.	TRBJ1-5	CASSLARGQPQHF
TRBV7-3	TRBD1	TRBJ2-3	CASSAYRGGGDTQYF
TRBV6-6	TRBD1	TRBJ1-2	CASGRTGDYGYTF
TRBV28	.	TRBJ2-5	CASSLWREETQYF
TRBV28	TRBD2	TRBJ2-3	CASSTGGGTDTQYF
TRBV5-1	TRBD2	TRBJ2-1	CASSLFSSGMDEQFF
TRBV4-3	.	TRBJ2-1	CASSQGNDRYNEQFF